One and the same sample provided the 19 T cell receptor beta chains below, sequenced in a study of CD8 T cells in Susac syndrome. Random hexamers were used to reverse transcribe an amount of roughly 0.45 to 1 ug RNA. One entry per CDR3 protein, called by TCRdb with MiXCR from the immunoSEQ multiplex PCR reads. Among 110,000 to 150,000 distinct CDR3 sequences listed, approximately 96% were seen once. Sequences were obtained from CD4+ T cells from PBMCs. These receptors all stem from a human donor with Susac syndrome.

The chain has TRBV29-1 and TRBJ2-5; D not resolved. With 5 bases removed from V and 2 bases from J, the gap between germline ends came to 18 bases. The CDR3 sequence is 15 residues long. Germline V gene lookup returns CDR1 SQVTM and CDR2 ANQGSEA. The CDR3 sequence: CSVQTQLQLQETQYF. DNA of the CDR3: TGCAGCGTTCAGACTCAATTACAGCTACAAGAGACCCAGTACTTC.

J is TRBJ2-2 and V is TRBV29-1, with D tentatively TRBD1 (7 bases). This CDR3 is built from 13 residues. Deletions cut 8 bases from V and 4 bases from J, with 14 bases between. The germline gives CDR1 SQVTM, CDR2 ANQGSEA. CDR3 in DNA: TGCAGCACGACAGGGAGGTTCACCGGGGAGCTGTTTTTT. Amino acid sequence: CSTTGRFTGELFF.

The chain joins TRBV24-1 to TRBJ2-1; TRBD2 matches at 13 bases. The ends lost 5 bases at V and 7 bases at J; junction bases unmatched: 4. The CDR3 totals 15 residues. Germline CDR1 is KGHDR and CDR2 is SFDVKD. For the CDR3, the DNA is TGTGCCACCAGTGGGACTAGCGGGAGTTGGAATGAGCAGTTCTTC. It codes for CATSGTSGSWNEQFF.

This chain joins TRBV20-1 and TRBJ2-7, with 9 bases matching TRBD2. There are 15 residues in the CDR3. CDR1 DFQATT and CDR2 SNEGSKA come from the germline V gene (reference sequence). V was clipped by 3 bases and J by 3 bases; unmatched bases: 9. The CDR3 DNA reads TGCAGTGCTAGTCGAGCGGGAGGCACCCGCTACGAGCAGTACTTC. Its protein is CSASRAGGTRYEQYF.

This clonotype is a singleton in its sample. The chain couples TRBV2 to TRBJ2-1; the D is unclear. Germline CDR1 reads SNHLY; CDR2 reads FYNNEI. CDR3 length equals 12 residues. V was cut by 6 bases and J by 3 bases, with 6 bases left in between. The CDR3 nucleotides are TGTGCCAGCAGGCCGGACTACAATGAGCAGTTCTTC. This codes for CASRPDYNEQFF. Filled out from reference TRBV2 and TRBJ2-1, the complete variable domain reads EPEVTQTPSHQVTQMGQEVILRCVPISNHLYFYWYRQILGQKVEFLVSFYNNEISEKSEIFDDQFSVERPDGSNFTLKIRSTKLEDSAMYFCASRPDYNEQFFGPGTRLTVL.

The chain couples TRBV15 to TRBJ2-1; D is unresolved. CDR3 length equals 12 residues. V was pared by 4 bases and J by 9 bases, with 10 bases between. CDR1 LNHNV and CDR2 YYDKDF come from the germline V gene (reference sequence). The CDR3 spells CATSTLDGEQFF. The CDR3 DNA follows: TGTGCCACCAGCACCTTAGATGGTGAGCAGTTCTTC.

This clonotype occurred once. The chain joins TRBV20-1 to TRBJ2-5, with 8 bases matching TRBD1. The CDR3 length is 13 residues. V shed 4 bases, J shed 3 bases, and the junction held 4 bases outside the gene matches. CDR1 is DFQATT and CDR2 is SNEGSKA in the germline V gene (reference sequence). The CDR3 here is CSATRTGKETQYF. The CDR3 DNA reads TGCAGTGCTACCCGGACAGGGAAAGAGACCCAGTACTTC.

The J gene is TRBJ2-2, the V gene TRBV28; tentatively, D is TRBD2 (5 bases). V was shortened by 5 bases and J by 7 bases, with 20 bases between the two germline ends. The CDR3 runs 16 residues. Germline CDR1 reads MDHEN; CDR2 reads SYDVKM. CDR3 in DNA: TGTGCCAGCAGTCCCCGGACTCCCGAGGTGATCGGGGAGCTGTTTTTT. This gives the protein CASSPRTPEVIGELFF.

The CDR3 DNA sequence: TGCGCCAGCAGCGCCCAGACTAGCGGGGCGCAAGAGACCCAGTACTTC. It specifies CASSAQTSGAQETQYF. The gene calls are TRBV5-1 and TRBJ2-5; 11 nucleotides line up with TRBD2. The CDR3 runs 16 residues. CDR1 and CDR2 from the germline V gene are SGHRS and YFSETQ. The ends lost 4 bases at V and 2 bases at J; junction bases unmatched: 7.

This clonotype has just one count. This chain uses TRBV3-1 with TRBJ2-7; D ambiguous. The CDR3 spans 12 residues. Trimming took off 2 bases at V and 2 bases at J, with 4 bases between the two ends. CDR1 is LGHDT and CDR2 is YNNKEL in the germline V gene (reference sequence). CDR3 in DNA: TGTGCCAGCAGCCAAACAACCTACGAGCAGTACTTC. This sequence encodes CASSQTTYEQYF.

The chain carries TRBV7-9 and TRBJ2-1; the D is unclear. The length of the CDR3 is 13 residues. The V gene's germline CDR1 is SEHNR and CDR2 FQNEAQ (reference sequence). V lost 0 bases and J 9 bases, leaving 9 bases between the germline ends. The CDR3 nucleotides read TGTGCCAGCAGCTTAGCGTCAATCGGTGAGCAGTTCTTC. This translates into CASSLASIGEQFF.

The chain carries TRBV7-9 and TRBJ1-3; TRBD1 matches at 8 bases. This CDR3 region has 14 residues. Trimming at V came to 6 bases and at J to 2 bases, leaving 3 bases not matched to a gene. Germline V gene lookup returns CDR1 SEHNR and CDR2 FQNEAQ (reference sequence). CDR3 sequence reads: CASSRQGTGNTIYF. The DNA of the CDR3 is TGTGCCAGCAGTCGACAGGGGACTGGAAACACCATATATTTT. Complete variable domain (other parts from reference TRBV7-9 and TRBJ1-3): DTGVSQNPRHKITKRGQNVTFRCDPISEHNRLYWYRQTLGQGPEFLTYFQNEAQLEKSRLLSDRFSAERPKGSFSTLEIQRTEQGDSAMYLCASSRQGTGNTIYFGEGSWLTVV.

The chain combines TRBV4-1 with TRBJ2-5; weak D call: TRBD1 (6 bases). There are 13 residues in the CDR3. The ends were cut back, 5 bases at V and 5 bases at J, with 12 bases in the middle. Germline CDR1 reads MGHRA; CDR2 reads YSYEKL. The CDR3 sequence: CASSKQGWETQYF. The CDR3 DNA reads as TGCGCCAGCAGCAAACAGGGTTGGGAGACCCAGTACTTC.

V usage is TRBV9 and J usage is TRBJ2-3; 10 bases agree with TRBD2. CDR1 is SGDLS, CDR2 YYNGEE, per germline. This CDR3 contains 16 residues. Losses at the gene ends were 4 bases for V and 4 bases for J; bases not matched to a gene: 9. CDR3 region: CASSPLAGGRADTQYF. The CDR3 DNA reads as TGTGCCAGCAGCCCCTTAGCGGGAGGACGGGCAGATACGCAGTATTTT.

This chain uses TRBV9 with TRBJ1-2; no reliable D call. Per the germline V gene, CDR1 is SGDLS and CDR2 is YYNGEE. Trimming shortened V by 0 bases and J by 4 bases, and 13 bases separated the two germline ends. There are 15 residues in the CDR3. The CDR3 sequence is CASSVGLEQSYGYTF. DNA for the CDR3: TGTGCCAGCAGCGTAGGGCTGGAGCAAAGCTATGGCTACACCTTC.

The V call is TRBV5-1, the J call TRBJ2-2; D is ambiguous. The CDR3 extends over 14 amino acids. V dropped 0 bases and J dropped 4 bases, with 7 bases sitting between them. Germline loops: CDR1 SGHRS, CDR2 YFSETQ. CDR3 amino acids: CASSLAMSTGELFF. In DNA form, the CDR3 reads TGCGCCAGCAGCTTGGCGATGAGCACCGGGGAGCTGTTTTTT.

This chain links TRBV5-6 with TRBJ2-1; D possibly corresponds to TRBD2 (5 bases). CDR1 and CDR2 from the germline V gene are SGHDT and YYEEEE. V lost 0 bases to trimming and J lost 4 bases, with 8 bases between them. The CDR3 is made up of 14 amino acids. The CDR3 DNA follows: TGTGCCAGCAGCTTGGTCTCGGGGTACAATGAGCAGTTCTTC. Residues: CASSLVSGYNEQFF.

Written as DNA, the CDR3 is TGCGCCAGCAGCAGAGCGGCTAGTGATTTATACGAGCAGTACTTC. Translated, it gives CASSRAASDLYEQYF. The chain links TRBV5-1 to TRBJ2-7; a weak D match, TRBD2 (5 bases). Germline assignment: CDR1 SGHRS and CDR2 YFSETQ. The CDR3 consists of 15 residues. V was pared by 4 bases and J by 4 bases, with 18 bases between.

The chain combines TRBV4-1 with TRBJ2-1; unclear D gene. CDR3 length equals 14 residues. CDR1 is MGHRA, CDR2 YSYEKL, per germline. The V end was cut by 11 bases, the J end by 2 bases, with 16 bases between. The CDR3 protein is CAPGLGRPYNEQFF. DNA for the CDR3: TGCGCCCCCGGCCTTGGGCGGCCCTACAATGAGCAGTTCTTC.